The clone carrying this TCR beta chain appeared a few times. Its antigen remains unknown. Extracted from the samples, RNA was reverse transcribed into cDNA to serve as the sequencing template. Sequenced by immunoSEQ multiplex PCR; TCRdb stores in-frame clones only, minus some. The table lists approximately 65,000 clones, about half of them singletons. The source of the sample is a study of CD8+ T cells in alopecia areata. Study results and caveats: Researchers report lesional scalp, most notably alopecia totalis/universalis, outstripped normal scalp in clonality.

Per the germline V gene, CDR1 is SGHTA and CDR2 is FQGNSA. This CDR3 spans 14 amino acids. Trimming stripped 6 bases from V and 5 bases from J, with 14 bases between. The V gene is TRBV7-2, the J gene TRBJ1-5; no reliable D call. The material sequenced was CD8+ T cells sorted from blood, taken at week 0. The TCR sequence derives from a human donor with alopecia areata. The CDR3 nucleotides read TGTGCCAGCAGAGCAACGGGTGGCGATCAGCCCCAGCATTTT. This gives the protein CASRATGGDQPQHF. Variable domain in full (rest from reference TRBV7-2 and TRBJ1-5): GAGVSQSPSNKVTEKGKDVELRCDPISGHTALYWYRQSLGQGLEFLIYFQGNSAPDKSGLPSDRFSAERTGGSVSTLTIQRTQQEDSAVYLCASRATGGDQPQHFGDGTRLSIL.